These T cell receptor beta chains were read from a single sample in a study of blood T cell repertoires in COVID-19. Clones were sequenced by immunoSEQ multiplex PCR, and TCRdb holds only the in-frame ones, with some missing. The sample includes 85,000 to 100,000 clones, 90% of them seen just once. The material sequenced was peripheral blood. The source is a man aged 60 to 69 with acute or convalescent COVID-19. Both conserved end residues are part of each CDR3. The D gene is left open where the match is weak. Size tells how often a clone was seen (once, few, many) or the class of an expanded clone, and some rows leave it out.

j_gene: TRBJ2-3
v_gene: TRBV10-1
d_gene: TRBD1
abundance: -
CDR3aa: CASSPMDRVGTDTQYF
CDR3nt: TGCGCCAGCAGCCCTATGGACAGGGTCGGTACAGATACGCAGTATTTT

j_gene: TRBJ2-5
v_gene: TRBV7-9
d_gene: TRBD2
abundance: -
CDR3aa: CASSFMGGGYQETQYF
CDR3nt: TGTGCCAGCAGCTTTATGGGCGGGGGGTACCAAGAGACCCAGTACTTC

j_gene: TRBJ1-2
v_gene: TRBV6-1
d_gene: -
abundance: -
CDR3aa: CASSEVQGTYGYTF
CDR3nt: TGTGCCAGCAGTGAAGTGCAGGGCACCTATGGCTACACCTTC

j_gene: TRBJ1-2
v_gene: TRBV9
d_gene: TRBD1
abundance: -
CDR3aa: CASSVDHRGRGGYTF
CDR3nt: TGTGCCAGCAGCGTAGATCACAGGGGGCGCGGCGGCTACACCTTC

j_gene: TRBJ1-2
v_gene: TRBV6-5
d_gene: TRBD1
abundance: -
CDR3aa: CASRTGQGNYGYTF
CDR3nt: TGTGCCAGCAGGACAGGACAGGGCAACTATGGCTACACCTTC

j_gene: TRBJ2-3
v_gene: TRBV20-1
d_gene: -
abundance: -
CDR3aa: CSVERADTQYF
CDR3nt: TGCAGTGTGGAACGGGCAGATACGCAGTATTTT

j_gene: TRBJ1-4
v_gene: TRBV2
d_gene: TRBD1
abundance: -
CDR3aa: CASGQGVSATNEKLFF
CDR3nt: TGTGCCAGCGGACAGGGGGTGAGCGCAACTAATGAAAAACTGTTTTTT

j_gene: TRBJ2-1
v_gene: TRBV6-4
d_gene: -
abundance: -
CDR3aa: CASSGTGSSYNEQFF
CDR3nt: TGTGCCAGCAGTGGAACCGGGAGCTCCTACAATGAGCAGTTCTTC

j_gene: TRBJ2-4
v_gene: TRBV6-2/TRBV6-3
d_gene: TRBD2
abundance: -
CDR3aa: CASSTRYGLAGGNIQYF
CDR3nt: TGTGCCAGCAGTACCCGGTATGGACTAGCGGGGGGAAACATTCAGTACTTC

j_gene: TRBJ1-5
v_gene: TRBV6-6
d_gene: TRBD1
abundance: -
CDR3aa: CASSPNRQGGRNQPQHF
CDR3nt: TGTGCCAGCAGTCCTAACCGACAGGGCGGGCGCAATCAGCCCCAGCATTTT

j_gene: TRBJ2-7
v_gene: TRBV12-3/TRBV12-4
d_gene: TRBD1
abundance: once
CDR3aa: CASSPGTDYEQYF
CDR3nt: TGTGCCAGCAGTCCCGGGACAGACTACGAGCAGTACTTC

j_gene: TRBJ1-5
v_gene: TRBV30
d_gene: -
abundance: -
CDR3aa: CAWSPRGNNQPQHF
CDR3nt: TGTGCCTGGAGTCCGAGGGGGAACAATCAGCCCCAGCATTTT

j_gene: TRBJ2-5
v_gene: TRBV5-1
d_gene: -
abundance: -
CDR3aa: CASSFGNQEETQYF
CDR3nt: TGCGCCAGCAGCTTCGGGAATCAGGAAGAGACCCAGTACTTC

j_gene: TRBJ1-5
v_gene: TRBV28
d_gene: TRBD1
abundance: -
CDR3aa: CASSRRGGGNQPQHF
CDR3nt: TGTGCCAGCAGCCGTCGAGGGGGCGGGAATCAGCCCCAGCATTTT

j_gene: TRBJ2-2
v_gene: TRBV19
d_gene: -
abundance: -
CDR3aa: CASSINPTAGELFF
CDR3nt: TGTGCCAGTAGTATAAATCCGACAGCCGGGGAGCTGTTTTTT

j_gene: TRBJ1-3
v_gene: TRBV4-2
d_gene: TRBD1
abundance: once
CDR3aa: CASSQDRGLNTIYF
CDR3nt: TGTGCCAGCAGCCAAGACAGGGGGCTAAACACCATATATTTT

j_gene: TRBJ1-6
v_gene: TRBV2
d_gene: TRBD1
abundance: -
CDR3aa: CASSPQGAGSYNSPLHF
CDR3nt: TGTGCCAGCAGTCCCCAGGGGGCTGGGTCCTATAATTCACCCCTCCACTTT

j_gene: TRBJ1-1
v_gene: TRBV14
d_gene: -
abundance: -
CDR3aa: CASSPQMNTEAFF
CDR3nt: TGTGCCAGCAGCCCCCAGATGAACACTGAAGCTTTCTTT

j_gene: TRBJ1-2
v_gene: TRBV5-1
d_gene: TRBD1
abundance: -
CDR3aa: CASSSAGTGFDGGYTF
CDR3nt: TGCGCCAGCAGCAGCGCCGGGACAGGGTTCGACGGGGGCTACACCTTC

j_gene: TRBJ2-1
v_gene: TRBV6-5
d_gene: -
abundance: -
CDR3aa: CASSYGAIYNEQFF
CDR3nt: TGTGCCAGCAGTTATGGGGCGATCTACAATGAGCAGTTCTTC

j_gene: TRBJ2-3
v_gene: TRBV11-2
d_gene: TRBD2
abundance: once
CDR3aa: CASSLGPSGGPATDTQYF
CDR3nt: TGTGCCAGCAGCTTAGGTCCTAGCGGGGGGCCCGCCACAGATACGCAGTATTTT

j_gene: TRBJ1-2
v_gene: TRBV5-4
d_gene: TRBD1
abundance: -
CDR3aa: CASSLDWATGAGGYTF
CDR3nt: TGTGCCAGCAGCTTGGATTGGGCGACAGGGGCAGGGGGCTACACCTTC

j_gene: TRBJ1-2
v_gene: TRBV9
d_gene: -
abundance: -
CDR3aa: CASARDIRLYGYTF
CDR3nt: TGTGCCAGCGCCCGGGACATTCGACTCTATGGCTACACCTTC

j_gene: TRBJ2-2
v_gene: TRBV7-2
d_gene: TRBD2
abundance: -
CDR3aa: CASRFSGHNTGELFF
CDR3nt: TGTGCCAGCAGGTTTAGCGGGCATAACACCGGGGAGCTGTTTTTT

j_gene: TRBJ1-2
v_gene: TRBV6-1
d_gene: -
abundance: -
CDR3aa: CASSEARGYGYTF
CDR3nt: TGTGCCAGCAGTGAGGCGCGAGGGTATGGCTACACCTTC

j_gene: TRBJ1-1
v_gene: TRBV7-9
d_gene: TRBD1
abundance: -
CDR3aa: CASSLPRQGVRNTEAFF
CDR3nt: TGTGCCAGCAGCTTACCCAGACAGGGTGTGAGGAACACTGAAGCTTTCTTT

j_gene: TRBJ1-2
v_gene: TRBV18
d_gene: TRBD1
abundance: -
CDR3aa: CASSPDRGRLRGYTF
CDR3nt: TGTGCCAGCTCACCGGACAGGGGCCGGTTGCGTGGCTACACCTTC

j_gene: TRBJ1-1
v_gene: TRBV6-6
d_gene: -
abundance: -
CDR3aa: CASRQQGFGNTEAFF
CDR3nt: TGTGCCAGCAGGCAACAGGGTTTCGGGAACACTGAAGCTTTCTTT